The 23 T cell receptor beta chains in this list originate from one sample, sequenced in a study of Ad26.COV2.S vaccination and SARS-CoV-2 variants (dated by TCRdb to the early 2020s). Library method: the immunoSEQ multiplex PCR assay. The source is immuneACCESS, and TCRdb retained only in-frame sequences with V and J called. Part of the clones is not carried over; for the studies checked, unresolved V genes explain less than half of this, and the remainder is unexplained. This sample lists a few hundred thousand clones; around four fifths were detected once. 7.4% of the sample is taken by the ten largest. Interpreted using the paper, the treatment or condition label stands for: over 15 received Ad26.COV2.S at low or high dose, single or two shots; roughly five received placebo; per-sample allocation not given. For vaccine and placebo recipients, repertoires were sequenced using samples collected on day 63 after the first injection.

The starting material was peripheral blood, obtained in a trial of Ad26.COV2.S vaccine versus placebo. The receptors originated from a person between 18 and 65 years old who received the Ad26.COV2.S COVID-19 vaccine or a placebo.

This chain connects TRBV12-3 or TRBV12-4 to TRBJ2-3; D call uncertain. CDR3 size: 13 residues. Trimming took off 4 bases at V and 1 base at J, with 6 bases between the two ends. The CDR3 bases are TGTGCCAGCAGTTACACAGGCACAGATACGCAGTATTTT. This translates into CASSYTGTDTQYF.

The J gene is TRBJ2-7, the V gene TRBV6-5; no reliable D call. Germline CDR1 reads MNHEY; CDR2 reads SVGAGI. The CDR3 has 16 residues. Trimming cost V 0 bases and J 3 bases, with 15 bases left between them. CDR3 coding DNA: TGTGCCAGCAGTTACTCTTCGGACGGGTACCTCTACGAGCAGTACTTC. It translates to CASSYSSDGYLYEQYF.

Here the CDR3 reads CASSQDPIGRNTEAFF. CDR3 in DNA: TGCGCCAGCAGCCAAGATCCGATCGGCCGGAACACTGAAGCTTTCTTT. The V gene is TRBV4-1, the J gene TRBJ1-1; no definite D call. CDR3 length: 16 residues. The V gene lost 0 bases and the J gene lost 1 base, with 12 bases spanning the gap. CDR1 and CDR2 from the germline V gene are MGHRA and YSYEKL.

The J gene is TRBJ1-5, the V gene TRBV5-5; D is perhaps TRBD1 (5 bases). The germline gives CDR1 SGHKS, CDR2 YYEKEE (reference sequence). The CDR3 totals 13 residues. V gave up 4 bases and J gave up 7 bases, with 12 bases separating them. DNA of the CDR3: TGTGCCAGCAGCGTAGGGGTCGAGCAGCCCCAGCATTTT. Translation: CASSVGVEQPQHF.

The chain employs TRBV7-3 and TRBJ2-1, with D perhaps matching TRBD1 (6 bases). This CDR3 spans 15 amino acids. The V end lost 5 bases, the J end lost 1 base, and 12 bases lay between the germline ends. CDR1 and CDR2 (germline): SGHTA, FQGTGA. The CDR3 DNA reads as TGTGCCAGCAGCATCGGGACAACTTCCTACAATGAGCAGTTCTTC. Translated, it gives CASSIGTTSYNEQFF.

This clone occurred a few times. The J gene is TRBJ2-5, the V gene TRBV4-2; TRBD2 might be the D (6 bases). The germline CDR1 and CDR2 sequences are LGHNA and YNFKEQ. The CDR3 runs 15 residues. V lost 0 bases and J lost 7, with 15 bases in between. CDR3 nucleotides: TGTGCCAGCAGCCAAGATCAGGAGGGCCGAGGGACCCAGTACTTC. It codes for CASSQDQEGRGTQYF.

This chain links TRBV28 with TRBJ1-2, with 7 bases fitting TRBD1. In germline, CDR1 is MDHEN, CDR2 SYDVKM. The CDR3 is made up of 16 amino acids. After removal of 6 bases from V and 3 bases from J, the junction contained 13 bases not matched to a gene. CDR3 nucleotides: TGTGCCAGCAGAAGACCGGGACAGACCTCTTACTATGGCTACACCTTC. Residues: CASRRPGQTSYYGYTF.

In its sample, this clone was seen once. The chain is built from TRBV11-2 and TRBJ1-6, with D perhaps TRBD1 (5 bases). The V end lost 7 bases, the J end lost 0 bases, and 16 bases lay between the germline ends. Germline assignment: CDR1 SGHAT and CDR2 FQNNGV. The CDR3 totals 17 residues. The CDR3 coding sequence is TGTGCCAGCACTGGGACCTTTTATAGCTCCTATAATTCACCCCTCCACTTT. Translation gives CASTGTFYSSYNSPLHF.

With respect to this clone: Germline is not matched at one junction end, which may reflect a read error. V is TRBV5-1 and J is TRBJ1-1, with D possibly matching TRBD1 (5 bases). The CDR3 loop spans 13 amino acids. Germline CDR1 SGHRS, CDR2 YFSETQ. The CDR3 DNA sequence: TGCTCCAGCAGGGCAGATATGAACACTGAAGCTTTCTTT. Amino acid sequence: CSSRADMNTEAFF.

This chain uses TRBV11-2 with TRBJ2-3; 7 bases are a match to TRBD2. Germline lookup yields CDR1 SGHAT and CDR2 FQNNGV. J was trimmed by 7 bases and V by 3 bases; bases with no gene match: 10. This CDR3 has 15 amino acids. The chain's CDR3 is CASSFVGGMIHTQYF. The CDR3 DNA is TGTGCCAGCAGCTTCGTCGGGGGGATGATTCATACGCAGTATTTT.

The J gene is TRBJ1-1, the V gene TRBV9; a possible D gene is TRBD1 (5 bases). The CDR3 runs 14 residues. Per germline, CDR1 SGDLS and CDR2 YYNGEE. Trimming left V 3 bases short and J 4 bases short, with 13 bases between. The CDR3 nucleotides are TGTGCCAGCAGCGCCGTCCCAGGGTCCACTGAAGCTTTCTTT. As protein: CASSAVPGSTEAFF.

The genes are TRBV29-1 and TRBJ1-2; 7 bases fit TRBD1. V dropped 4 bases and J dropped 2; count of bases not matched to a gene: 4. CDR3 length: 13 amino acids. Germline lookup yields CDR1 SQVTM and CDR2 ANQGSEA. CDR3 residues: CSVVGTENYGYTF. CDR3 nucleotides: TGCAGCGTTGTTGGGACAGAAAACTATGGCTACACCTTC.

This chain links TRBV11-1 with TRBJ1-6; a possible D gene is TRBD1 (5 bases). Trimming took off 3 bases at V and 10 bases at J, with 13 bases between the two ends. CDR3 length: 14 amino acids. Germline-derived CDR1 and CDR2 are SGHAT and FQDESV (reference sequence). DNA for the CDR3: TGTGCCAGCAGCTTGGGGAGGGGAACATCACCCCTCCACTTT. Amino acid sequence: CASSLGRGTSPLHF.

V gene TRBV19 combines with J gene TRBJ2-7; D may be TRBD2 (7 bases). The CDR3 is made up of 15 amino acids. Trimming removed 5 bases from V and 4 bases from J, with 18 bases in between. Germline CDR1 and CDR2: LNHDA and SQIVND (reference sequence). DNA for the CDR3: TGTGCCAGTAGTCTCAGAGGGGGGGTTTGGTACGAGCAGTACTTC. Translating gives CASSLRGGVWYEQYF.

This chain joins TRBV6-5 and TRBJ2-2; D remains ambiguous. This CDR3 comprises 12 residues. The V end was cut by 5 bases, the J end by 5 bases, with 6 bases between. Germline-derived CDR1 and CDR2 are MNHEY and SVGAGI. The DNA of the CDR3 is TGTGCCAGCAGTAGGCTAACCGGGGAGCTGTTTTTT. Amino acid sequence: CASSRLTGELFF.

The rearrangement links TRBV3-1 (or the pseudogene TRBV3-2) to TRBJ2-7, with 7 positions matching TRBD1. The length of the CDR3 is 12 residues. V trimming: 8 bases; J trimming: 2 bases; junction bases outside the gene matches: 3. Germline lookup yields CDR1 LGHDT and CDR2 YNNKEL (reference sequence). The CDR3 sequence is CASGTATYEQYF. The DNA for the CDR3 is TGTGCCAGCGGGACAGCGACCTACGAGCAGTACTTC.

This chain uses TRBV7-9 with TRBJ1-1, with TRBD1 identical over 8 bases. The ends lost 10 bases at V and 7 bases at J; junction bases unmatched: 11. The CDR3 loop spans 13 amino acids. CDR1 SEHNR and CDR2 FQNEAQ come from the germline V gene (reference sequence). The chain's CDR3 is CATSSDRVSEAFF. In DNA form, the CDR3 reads TGTGCCACATCATCGGACAGGGTGAGTGAAGCTTTCTTT.

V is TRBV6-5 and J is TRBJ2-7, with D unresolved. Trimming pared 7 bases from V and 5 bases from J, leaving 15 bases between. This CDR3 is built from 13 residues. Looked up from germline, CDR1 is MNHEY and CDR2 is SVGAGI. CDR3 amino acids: CASKTTRAHEQYF. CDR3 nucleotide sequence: TGTGCCAGCAAGACCACGAGAGCCCACGAGCAGTACTTC.

CDR3 sequence: CASSQRGQGGSNTGELFF. For the CDR3, the DNA is TGTGCCAGCAGCCAACGAGGACAGGGCGGATCGAACACCGGGGAGCTGTTTTTT. The chain uses TRBV4-2 and TRBJ2-2, with 8 positions matching TRBD1. After removal of 2 bases from V and 0 bases from J, the junction contained 8 bases not matched to a gene. CDR3 length: 18 residues. CDR1 is LGHNA, CDR2 YNFKEQ, per germline.

For the CDR3, the DNA is TGTGCCAGCAGTTTATCGCAGGGGCTAAATGAGCAGTTCTTC. Its protein is CASSLSQGLNEQFF. The gene calls are TRBV27 and TRBJ2-1, with D possibly TRBD1 on 6 matching bases. V lost 0 bases and J lost 7, with 10 bases in between. The CDR3 is 14 residues long. Germline loops: CDR1 MNHEY, CDR2 SMNVEV (reference sequence).

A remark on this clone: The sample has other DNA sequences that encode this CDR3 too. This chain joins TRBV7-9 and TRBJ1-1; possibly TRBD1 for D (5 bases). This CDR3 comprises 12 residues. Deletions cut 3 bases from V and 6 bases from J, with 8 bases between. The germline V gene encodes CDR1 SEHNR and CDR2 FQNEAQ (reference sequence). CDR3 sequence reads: CASSFRGAEAFF. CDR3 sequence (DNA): TGTGCCAGCAGCTTCCGAGGGGCTGAAGCTTTCTTT.

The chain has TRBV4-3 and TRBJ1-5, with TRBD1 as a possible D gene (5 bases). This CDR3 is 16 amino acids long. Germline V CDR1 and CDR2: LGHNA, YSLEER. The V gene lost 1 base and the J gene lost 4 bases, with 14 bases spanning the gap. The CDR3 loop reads CASSQAHRTRNQPQHF. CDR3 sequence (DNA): TGCGCCAGCAGCCAAGCGCACCGGACACGTAATCAGCCCCAGCATTTT.

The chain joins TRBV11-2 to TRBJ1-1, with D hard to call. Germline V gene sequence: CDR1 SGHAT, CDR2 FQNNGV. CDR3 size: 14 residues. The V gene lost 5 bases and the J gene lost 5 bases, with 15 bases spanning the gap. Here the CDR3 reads CASSPGISGTEAFF. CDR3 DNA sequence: TGTGCCAGCAGCCCCGGGATCTCGGGGACTGAAGCTTTCTTT.